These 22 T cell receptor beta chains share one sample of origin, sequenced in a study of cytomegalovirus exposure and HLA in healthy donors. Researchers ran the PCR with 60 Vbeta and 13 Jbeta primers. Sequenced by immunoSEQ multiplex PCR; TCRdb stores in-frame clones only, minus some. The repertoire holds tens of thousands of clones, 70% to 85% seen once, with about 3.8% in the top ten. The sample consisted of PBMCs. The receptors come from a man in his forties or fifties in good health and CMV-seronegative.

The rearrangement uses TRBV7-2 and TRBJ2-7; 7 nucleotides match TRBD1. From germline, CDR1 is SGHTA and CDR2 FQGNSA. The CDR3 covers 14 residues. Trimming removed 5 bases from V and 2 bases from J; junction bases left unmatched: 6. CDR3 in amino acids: CASSPRTGPYEQYF. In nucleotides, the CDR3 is TGTGCCAGCAGCCCTCGGACAGGCCCCTACGAGCAGTACTTC.

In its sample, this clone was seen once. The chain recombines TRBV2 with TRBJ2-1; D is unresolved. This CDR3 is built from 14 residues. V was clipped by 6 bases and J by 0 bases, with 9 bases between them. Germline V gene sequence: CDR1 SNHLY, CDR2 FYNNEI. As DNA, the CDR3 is TGTGCCAGCAGAGACACGAGCTCCTACAATGAGCAGTTCTTC. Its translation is CASRDTSSYNEQFF.

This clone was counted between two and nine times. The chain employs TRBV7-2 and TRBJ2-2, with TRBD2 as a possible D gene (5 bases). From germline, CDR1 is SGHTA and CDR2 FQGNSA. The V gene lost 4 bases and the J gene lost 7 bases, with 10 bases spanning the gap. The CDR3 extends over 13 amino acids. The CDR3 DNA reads TGTGCCAGCAGCTCCACGGGGAACGGGGAGCTGTTTTTT. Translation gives CASSSTGNGELFF.

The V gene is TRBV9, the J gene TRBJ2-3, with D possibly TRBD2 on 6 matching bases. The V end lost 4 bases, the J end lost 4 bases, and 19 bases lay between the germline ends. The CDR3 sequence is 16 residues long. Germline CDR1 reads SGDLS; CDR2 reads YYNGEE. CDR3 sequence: CASSLNPGEGPDTQYF. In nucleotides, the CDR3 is TGTGCCAGCAGCCTAAACCCGGGAGAGGGGCCAGATACGCAGTATTTT.

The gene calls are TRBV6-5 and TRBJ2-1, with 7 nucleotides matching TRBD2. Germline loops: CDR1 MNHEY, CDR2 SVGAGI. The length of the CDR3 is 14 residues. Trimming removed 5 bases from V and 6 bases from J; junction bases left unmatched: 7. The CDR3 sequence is CASSGLTSRNEQFF. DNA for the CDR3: TGTGCCAGCAGTGGGCTGACTAGCCGCAATGAGCAGTTCTTC.

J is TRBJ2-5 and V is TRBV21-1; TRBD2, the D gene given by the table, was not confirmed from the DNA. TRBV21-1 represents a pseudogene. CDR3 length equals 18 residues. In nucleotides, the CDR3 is TGTGCCAGCAGCAAAGTTGGGGGGGGGCAGGGAGGGAAAGAGACCCAGTACTTC. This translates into CASSKVGGGQGGKETQYF.

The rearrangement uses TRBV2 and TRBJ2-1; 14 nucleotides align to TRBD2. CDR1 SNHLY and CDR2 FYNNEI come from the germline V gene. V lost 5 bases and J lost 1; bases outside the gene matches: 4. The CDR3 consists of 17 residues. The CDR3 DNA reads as TGTGCCAGCAGTTACGGGACTAGCGGGAGATCCTACAATGAGCAGTTCTTC. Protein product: CASSYGTSGRSYNEQFF. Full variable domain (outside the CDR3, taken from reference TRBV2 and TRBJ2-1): EPEVTQTPSHQVTQMGQEVILRCVPISNHLYFYWYRQILGQKVEFLVSFYNNEISEKSEIFDDQFSVERPDGSNFTLKIRSTKLEDSAMYFCASSYGTSGRSYNEQFFGPGTRLTVL.

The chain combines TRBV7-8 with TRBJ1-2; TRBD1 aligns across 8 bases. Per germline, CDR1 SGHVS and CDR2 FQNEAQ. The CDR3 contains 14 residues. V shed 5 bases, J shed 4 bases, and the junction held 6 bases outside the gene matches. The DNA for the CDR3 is TGTGCCAGCAGCCTAGGGACAGGACCCTATGGCTACACCTTC. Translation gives CASSLGTGPYGYTF.

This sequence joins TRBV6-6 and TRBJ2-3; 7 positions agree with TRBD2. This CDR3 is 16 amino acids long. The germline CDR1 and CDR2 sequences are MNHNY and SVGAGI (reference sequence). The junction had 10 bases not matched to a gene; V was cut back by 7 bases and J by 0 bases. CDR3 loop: CASTFGSGTSTDTQYF. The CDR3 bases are TGTGCCAGCACGTTCGGGAGCGGGACTAGCACAGATACGCAGTATTTT.

DNA of the CDR3: TGCGCCAGCAGTCAGGGGGCTAAATCAGATACGCAGTATTTT. Translated, it gives CASSQGAKSDTQYF. This chain connects TRBV4-1 to TRBJ2-3, with 8 bases that match TRBD1. The V gene's germline CDR1 is MGHRA and CDR2 YSYEKL. The CDR3 spans 14 residues. The V segment lost 6 bases and the J segment 4 bases; nucleotides outside the gene matches: 6.

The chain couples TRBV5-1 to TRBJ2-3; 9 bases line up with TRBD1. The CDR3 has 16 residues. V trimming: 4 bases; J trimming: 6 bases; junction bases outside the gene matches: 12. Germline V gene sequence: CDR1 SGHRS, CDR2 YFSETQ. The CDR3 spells CASSQYGQGLSDTQYF. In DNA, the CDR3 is TGCGCCAGCAGCCAGTACGGACAGGGGCTCTCGGATACGCAGTATTTT.

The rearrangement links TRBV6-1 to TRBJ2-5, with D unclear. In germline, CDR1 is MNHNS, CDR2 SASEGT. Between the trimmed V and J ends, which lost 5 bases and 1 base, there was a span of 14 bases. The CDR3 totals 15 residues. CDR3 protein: CASSPPGIFQETQYF. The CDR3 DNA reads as TGTGCCAGCAGTCCCCCTGGCATATTCCAAGAGACCCAGTACTTC.

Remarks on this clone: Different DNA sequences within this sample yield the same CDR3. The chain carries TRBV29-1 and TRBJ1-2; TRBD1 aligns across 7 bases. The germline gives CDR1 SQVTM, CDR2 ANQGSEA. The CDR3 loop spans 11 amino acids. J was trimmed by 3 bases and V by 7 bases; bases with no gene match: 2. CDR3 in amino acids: CSAGTDYGYTF. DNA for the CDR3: TGCAGCGCGGGGACAGACTATGGCTACACCTTC.

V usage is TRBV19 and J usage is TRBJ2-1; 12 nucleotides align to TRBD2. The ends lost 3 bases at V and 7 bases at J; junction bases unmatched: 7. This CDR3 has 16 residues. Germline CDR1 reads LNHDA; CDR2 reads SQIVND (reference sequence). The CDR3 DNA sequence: TGTGCCAGTAGTATCCCCCTAGCGGGAGGGCAGAATGAGCAGTTCTTC. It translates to CASSIPLAGGQNEQFF.

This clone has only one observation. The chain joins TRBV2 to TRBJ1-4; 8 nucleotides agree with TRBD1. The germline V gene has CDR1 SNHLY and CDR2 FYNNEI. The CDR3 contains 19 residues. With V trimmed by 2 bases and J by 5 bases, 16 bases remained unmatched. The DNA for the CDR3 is TGTGCCAGCAGTGAAAGTAAGGACAGGGCCCTTAGGGACAATGAAAAACTGTTTTTT. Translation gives CASSESKDRALRDNEKLFF.

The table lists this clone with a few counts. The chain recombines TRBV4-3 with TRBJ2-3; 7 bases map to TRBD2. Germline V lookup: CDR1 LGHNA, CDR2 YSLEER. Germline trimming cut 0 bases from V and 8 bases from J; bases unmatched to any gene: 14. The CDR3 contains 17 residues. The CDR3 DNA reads TGCGCCAGCAGCCAAGATCCTCATGGCGGGAGCGATGGTACGCAGTATTTT. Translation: CASSQDPHGGSDGTQYF.

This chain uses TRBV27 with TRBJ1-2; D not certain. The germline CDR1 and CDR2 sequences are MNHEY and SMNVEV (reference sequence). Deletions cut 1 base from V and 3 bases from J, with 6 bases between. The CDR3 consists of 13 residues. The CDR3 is CASSLYQDYGYTF. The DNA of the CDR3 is TGTGCCAGCAGTTTATACCAGGACTATGGCTACACCTTC.

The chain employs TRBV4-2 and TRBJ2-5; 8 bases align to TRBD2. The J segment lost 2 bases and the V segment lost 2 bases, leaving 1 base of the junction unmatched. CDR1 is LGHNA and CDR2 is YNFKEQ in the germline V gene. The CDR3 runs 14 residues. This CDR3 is CASSQTGGQETQYF. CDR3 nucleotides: TGTGCCAGCAGCCAAACGGGAGGGCAAGAGACCCAGTACTTC.

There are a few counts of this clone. The CDR3 here is CASKGGQGSFETQYF. Here the CDR3 DNA reads TGCGCCAGCAAGGGAGGACAGGGATCGTTTGAGACCCAGTACTTC. The V and J genes are TRBV10-2 and TRBJ2-5; 8 bases agree with TRBD1. Unmatched junction bases numbered 12, after V lost 7 bases and J lost 5 bases. CDR1 is WSHSY and CDR2 is SAAADI in the germline V gene. The CDR3 runs 15 residues.

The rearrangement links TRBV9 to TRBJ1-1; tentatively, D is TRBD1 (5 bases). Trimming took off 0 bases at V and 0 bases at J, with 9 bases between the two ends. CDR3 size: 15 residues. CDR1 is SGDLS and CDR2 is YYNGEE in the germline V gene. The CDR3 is CASSVAPRVNTEAFF. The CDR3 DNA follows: TGTGCCAGCAGCGTAGCTCCCAGGGTGAACACTGAAGCTTTCTTT.

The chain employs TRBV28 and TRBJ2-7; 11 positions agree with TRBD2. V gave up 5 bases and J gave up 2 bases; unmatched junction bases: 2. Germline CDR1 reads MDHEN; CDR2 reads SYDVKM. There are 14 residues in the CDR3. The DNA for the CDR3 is TGTGCCAGCAGTAATAGCGGGAGGGCCTACGAGCAGTACTTC. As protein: CASSNSGRAYEQYF.

CDR3 protein: CASSISAYSNQPQHF. In DNA, the CDR3 is TGTGCCAGTAGTATAAGCGCCTATAGCAATCAGCCCCAGCATTTT. The V and J genes are TRBV19 and TRBJ1-5; D gene unclear. The CDR3 spans 15 residues. The V end lost 2 bases, the J end lost 0 bases, and 8 bases lay between the germline ends. CDR1 and CDR2 (germline): LNHDA, SQIVND (reference sequence).